This record concerns one T cell receptor beta chain sequence. Its antigen remains unidentified. The data derive from a study of T cell responses to AZD1222 COVID-19 vaccine. Profiled with immunoSEQ multiplex PCR; TCRdb holds only in-frame clones, not every one. The profile shows about 90,000 clones, around 91% of them singletons. Study-wide results and limits: At baseline, just a handful of AZD1222 recipients tested seropositive.

The receptor's source is an adult in good health. Sequenced here: peripheral blood, sampled on day 0 of MenACWY control vaccination.

CDR3 sequence reads: CASQALADTEAFF. CDR3 sequence (DNA): TGTGCCAGTCAGGCCTTGGCGGACACTGAAGCTTTCTTT. V gene TRBV7-2 combines with J gene TRBJ1-1; the D is unclear. CDR1 and CDR2 (germline): SGHTA, FQGNSA. This CDR3 has 13 amino acids. The ends were cut back, 9 bases at V and 3 bases at J, with 14 bases in the middle.